This TCR beta chain stems from a study of blood T cell repertoires in COVID-19. Study information: COVID-19 samples, acute and convalescent, were from the United States, Italy and Spain. PBMCs, B-cell-depleted T cells, or T cells provided the cDNA or gDNA that made up the material.

Germline V gives CDR1 MNHEY, CDR2 SVGAGI. The CDR3 consists of 15 residues. V was clipped by 7 bases and J by 4 bases, with 19 bases between them. The authors' processing: Reference gene primer amplification gave nucleated cell count estimates. Using immunoSEQ multiplex PCR, the repertoire was profiled, and TCRdb retains in-frame clones only, with some absent. The DNA gave D and trimming, while V, J and clone size come from that table. The profile shows a few hundred thousand clones, 65% to 85% of them singletons. This chain connects TRBV6-5 to TRBJ1-2; perhaps TRBD1 as D (6 bases). This receptor was identified in a woman between 35 and 50 years old who had recovered from COVID-19. Sequencing was carried out using peripheral blood. CDR3 protein: CASITGLGQSYGYTF. The DNA for the CDR3 is TGTGCCAGCATTACGGGGCTCGGACAGAGCTATGGCTACACCTTC.